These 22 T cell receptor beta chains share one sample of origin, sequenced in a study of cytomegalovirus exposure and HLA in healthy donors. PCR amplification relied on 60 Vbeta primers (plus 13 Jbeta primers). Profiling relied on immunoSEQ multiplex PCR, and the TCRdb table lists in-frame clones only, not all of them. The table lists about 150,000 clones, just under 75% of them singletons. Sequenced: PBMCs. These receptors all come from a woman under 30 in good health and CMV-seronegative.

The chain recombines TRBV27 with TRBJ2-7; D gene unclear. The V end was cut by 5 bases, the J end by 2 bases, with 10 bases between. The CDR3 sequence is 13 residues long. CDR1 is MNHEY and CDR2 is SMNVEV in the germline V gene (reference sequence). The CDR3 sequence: CASSQARTYEQYF. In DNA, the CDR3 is TGTGCCAGCAGTCAAGCAAGAACCTACGAGCAGTACTTC.

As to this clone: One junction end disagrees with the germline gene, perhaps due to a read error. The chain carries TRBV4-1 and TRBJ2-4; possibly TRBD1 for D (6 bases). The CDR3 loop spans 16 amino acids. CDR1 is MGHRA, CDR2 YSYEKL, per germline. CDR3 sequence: CASSQGRGQQKNSQYF. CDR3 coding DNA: TGCGCCAGCAGCCAAGGTCGTGGACAGCAAAAAAACAGTCAGTACTTC.

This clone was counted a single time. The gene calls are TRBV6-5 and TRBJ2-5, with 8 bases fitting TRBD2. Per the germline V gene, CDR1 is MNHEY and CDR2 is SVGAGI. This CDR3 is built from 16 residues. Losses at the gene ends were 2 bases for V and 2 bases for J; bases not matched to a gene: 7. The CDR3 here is CASSYLTSGKQETQYF. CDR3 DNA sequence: TGTGCCAGCAGTTACCTAACTAGCGGTAAACAAGAGACCCAGTACTTC.

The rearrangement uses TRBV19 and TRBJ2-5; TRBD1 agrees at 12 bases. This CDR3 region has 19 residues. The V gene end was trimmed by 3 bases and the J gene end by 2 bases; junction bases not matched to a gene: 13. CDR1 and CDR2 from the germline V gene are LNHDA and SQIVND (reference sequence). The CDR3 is CASSIGTGGSKSSQETQYF. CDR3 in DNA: TGTGCCAGTAGTATTGGGACAGGGGGCTCGAAGTCTTCTCAAGAGACCCAGTACTTC.

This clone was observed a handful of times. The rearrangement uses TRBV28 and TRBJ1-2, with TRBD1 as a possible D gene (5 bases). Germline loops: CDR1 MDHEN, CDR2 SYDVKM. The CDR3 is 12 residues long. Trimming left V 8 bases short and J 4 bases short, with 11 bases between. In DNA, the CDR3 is TGTGCCAGCCAACAGGAAGGCTATGGCTACACCTTC. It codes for CASQQEGYGYTF.

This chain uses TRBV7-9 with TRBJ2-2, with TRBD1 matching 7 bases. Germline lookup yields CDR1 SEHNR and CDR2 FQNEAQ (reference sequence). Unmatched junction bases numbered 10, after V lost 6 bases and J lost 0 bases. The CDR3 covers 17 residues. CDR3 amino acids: CASRARGSRANTGELFF. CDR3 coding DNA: TGTGCCAGCAGGGCCAGGGGGTCTCGCGCGAACACCGGGGAGCTGTTTTTT.

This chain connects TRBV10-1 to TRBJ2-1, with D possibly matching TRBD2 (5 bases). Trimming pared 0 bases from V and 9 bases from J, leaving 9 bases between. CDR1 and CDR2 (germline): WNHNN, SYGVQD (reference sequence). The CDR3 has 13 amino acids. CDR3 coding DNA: TGCGCCAGCAGTGAGTCGATAGCGAGTGAGCAGTTCTTC. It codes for CASSESIASEQFF.

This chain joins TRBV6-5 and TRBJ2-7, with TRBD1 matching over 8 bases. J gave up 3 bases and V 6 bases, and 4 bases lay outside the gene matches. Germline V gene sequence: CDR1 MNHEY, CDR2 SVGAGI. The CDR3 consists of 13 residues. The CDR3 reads CASRGTGFYEQYF. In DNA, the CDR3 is TGTGCCAGCAGAGGGACAGGCTTCTACGAGCAGTACTTC.

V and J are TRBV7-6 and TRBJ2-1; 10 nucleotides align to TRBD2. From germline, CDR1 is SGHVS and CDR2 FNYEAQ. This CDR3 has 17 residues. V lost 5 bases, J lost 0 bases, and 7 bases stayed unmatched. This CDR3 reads CASSQKLAGRSYNEQFF. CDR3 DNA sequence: TGTGCCAGCAGCCAGAAACTAGCGGGGCGCTCCTACAATGAGCAGTTCTTC.

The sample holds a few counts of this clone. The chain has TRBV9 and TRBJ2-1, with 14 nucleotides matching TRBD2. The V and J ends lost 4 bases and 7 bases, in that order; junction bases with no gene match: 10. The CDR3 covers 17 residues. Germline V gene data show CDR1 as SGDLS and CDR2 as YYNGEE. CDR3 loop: CASSPTRTSGRRNEQFF. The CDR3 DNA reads TGTGCCAGCAGCCCAACCAGGACTAGCGGGAGGCGGAATGAGCAGTTCTTC.

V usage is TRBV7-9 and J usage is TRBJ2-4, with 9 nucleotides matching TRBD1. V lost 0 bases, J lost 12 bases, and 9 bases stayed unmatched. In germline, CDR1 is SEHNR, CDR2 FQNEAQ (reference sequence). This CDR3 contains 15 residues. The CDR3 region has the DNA TGTGCCAGCAGCTTAGCAAGGACAGGGGATACAACTCAGTACTTC. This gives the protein CASSLARTGDTTQYF.

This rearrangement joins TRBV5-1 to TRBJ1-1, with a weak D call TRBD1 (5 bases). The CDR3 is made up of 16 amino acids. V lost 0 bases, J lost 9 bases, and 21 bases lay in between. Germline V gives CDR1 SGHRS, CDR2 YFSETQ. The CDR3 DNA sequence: TGCGCCAGCAGCTTGGTGTCTGGGTGGCGCCCGGACAAAGCTTTCTTT. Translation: CASSLVSGWRPDKAFF.

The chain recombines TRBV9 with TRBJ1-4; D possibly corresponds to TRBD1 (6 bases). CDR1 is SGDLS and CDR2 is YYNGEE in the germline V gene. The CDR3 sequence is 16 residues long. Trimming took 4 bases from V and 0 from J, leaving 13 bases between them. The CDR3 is CASSTTPGATNEKLFF. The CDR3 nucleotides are TGTGCCAGCAGCACCACCCCAGGGGCAACTAATGAAAAACTGTTTTTT.

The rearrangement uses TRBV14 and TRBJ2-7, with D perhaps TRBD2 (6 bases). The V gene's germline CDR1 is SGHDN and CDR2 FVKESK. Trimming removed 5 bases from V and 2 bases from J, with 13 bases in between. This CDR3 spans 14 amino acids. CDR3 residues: CASSGGVNPYEQYV. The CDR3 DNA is TGTGCCAGCAGCGGAGGGGTTAATCCCTACGAGCAGTACGTC.

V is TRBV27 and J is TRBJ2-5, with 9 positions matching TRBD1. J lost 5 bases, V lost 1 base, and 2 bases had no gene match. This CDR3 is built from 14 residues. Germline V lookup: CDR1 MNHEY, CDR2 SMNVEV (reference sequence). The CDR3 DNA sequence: TGTGCCAGCAGTTTATATGGACAGGGGGAGACCCAGTACTTC. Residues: CASSLYGQGETQYF.

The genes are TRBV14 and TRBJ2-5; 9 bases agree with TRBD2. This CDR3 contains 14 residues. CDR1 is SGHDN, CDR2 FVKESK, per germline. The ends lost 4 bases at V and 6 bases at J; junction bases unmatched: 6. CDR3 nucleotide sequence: TGTGCCAGCAGCCTAAGCGGGGGGTTACAGACCCAGTACTTC. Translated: CASSLSGGLQTQYF.

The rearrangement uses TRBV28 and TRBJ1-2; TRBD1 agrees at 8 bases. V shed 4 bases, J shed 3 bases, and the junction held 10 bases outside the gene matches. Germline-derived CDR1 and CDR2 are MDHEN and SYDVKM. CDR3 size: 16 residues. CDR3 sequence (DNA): TGTGCCAGCAGTTCCATGGGACAGGCGGGGCACTATGGCTACACCTTC. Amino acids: CASSSMGQAGHYGYTF.

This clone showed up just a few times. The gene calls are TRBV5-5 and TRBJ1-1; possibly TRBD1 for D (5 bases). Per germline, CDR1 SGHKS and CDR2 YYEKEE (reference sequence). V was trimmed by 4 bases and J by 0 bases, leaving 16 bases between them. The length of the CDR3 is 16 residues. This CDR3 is CASSPRGRVMNTEAFF. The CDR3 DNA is TGTGCCAGCAGCCCCCGGGGGAGAGTTATGAACACTGAAGCTTTCTTT.

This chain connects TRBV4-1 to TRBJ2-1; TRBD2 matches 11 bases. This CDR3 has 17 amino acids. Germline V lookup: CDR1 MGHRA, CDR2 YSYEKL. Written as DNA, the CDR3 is TGCGCTTCTGCCCAATCAGCTCTAGCGGGAGGTCAAAATGAGCAGTTCTTC. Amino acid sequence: CASAQSALAGGQNEQFF.

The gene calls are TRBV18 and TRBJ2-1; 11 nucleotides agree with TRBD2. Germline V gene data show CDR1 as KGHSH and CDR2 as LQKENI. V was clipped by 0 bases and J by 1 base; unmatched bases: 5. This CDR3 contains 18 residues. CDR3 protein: CASSPPGLAGGSYNEQFF. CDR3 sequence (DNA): TGTGCCAGCTCACCACCGGGGCTAGCGGGAGGTTCCTACAATGAGCAGTTCTTC.

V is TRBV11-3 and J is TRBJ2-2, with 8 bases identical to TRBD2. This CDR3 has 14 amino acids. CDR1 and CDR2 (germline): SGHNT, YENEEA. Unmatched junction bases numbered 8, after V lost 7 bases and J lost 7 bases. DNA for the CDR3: TGTGCCAGCACCTCAGCGGGAGTAATCGGGGAGCTGTTTTTT. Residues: CASTSAGVIGELFF.

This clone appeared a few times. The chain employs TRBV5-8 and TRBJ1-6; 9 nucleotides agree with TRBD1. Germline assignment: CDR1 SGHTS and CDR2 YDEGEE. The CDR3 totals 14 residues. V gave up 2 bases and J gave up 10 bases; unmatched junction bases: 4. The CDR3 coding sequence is TGTGCCAGCAGCTTCTGGACAGGGGACTCACCCCTCCACTTT. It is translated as CASSFWTGDSPLHF.